This record covers a single T cell receptor beta chain. Its cognate antigen is unknown. The source of the sample is a study of T cell responses to AZD1222 COVID-19 vaccine. Study-level results: Seropositive at baseline were only six or seven AZD1222 recipients. Spike-wide coverage was observed for vaccine-associated CD4 TCRs, with dominant responses at 160-218 and 743-854.

The germline gives CDR1 MDHEN, CDR2 SYDVKM. The J segment lost 3 bases and the V segment lost 2 bases, leaving 4 bases of the junction unmatched. This CDR3 contains 15 residues. Measured with immunoSEQ multiplex PCR; TCRdb has only the in-frame clones, and not every one. The table records more than 75,000 clones, 89% of them present only once. The source material was peripheral blood, sampled on day 0 of AZD1222 vaccination. The sequence was collected from an adult in good health. The V gene is TRBV28, the J gene TRBJ1-2, with 9 bases identical to TRBD1. Written as DNA, the CDR3 is TGTGCCAGCAGTTTAGGGACAGGGCGGTACTATGGCTACACCTTC. Protein sequence: CASSLGTGRYYGYTF.